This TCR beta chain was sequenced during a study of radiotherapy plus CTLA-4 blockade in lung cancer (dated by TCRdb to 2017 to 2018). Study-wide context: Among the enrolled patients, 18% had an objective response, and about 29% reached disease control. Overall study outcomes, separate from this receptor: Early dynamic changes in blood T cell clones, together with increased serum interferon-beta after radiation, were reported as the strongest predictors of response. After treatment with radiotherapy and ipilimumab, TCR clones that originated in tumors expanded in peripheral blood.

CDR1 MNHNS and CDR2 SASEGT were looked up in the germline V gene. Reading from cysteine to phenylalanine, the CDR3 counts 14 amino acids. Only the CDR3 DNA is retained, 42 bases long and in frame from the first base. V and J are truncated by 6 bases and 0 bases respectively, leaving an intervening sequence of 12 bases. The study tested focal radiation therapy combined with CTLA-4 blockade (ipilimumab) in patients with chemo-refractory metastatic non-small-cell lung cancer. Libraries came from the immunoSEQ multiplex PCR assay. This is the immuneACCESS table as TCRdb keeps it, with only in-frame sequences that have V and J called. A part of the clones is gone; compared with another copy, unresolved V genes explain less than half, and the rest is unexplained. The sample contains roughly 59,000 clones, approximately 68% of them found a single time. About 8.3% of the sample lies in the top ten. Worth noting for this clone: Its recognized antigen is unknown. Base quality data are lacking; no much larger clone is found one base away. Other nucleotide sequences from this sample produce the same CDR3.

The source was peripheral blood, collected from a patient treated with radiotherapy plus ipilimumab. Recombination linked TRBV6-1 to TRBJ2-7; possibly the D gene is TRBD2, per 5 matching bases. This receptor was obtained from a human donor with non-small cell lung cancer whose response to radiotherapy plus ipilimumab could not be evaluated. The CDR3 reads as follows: CASSPDGNSYEQYF. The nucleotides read TGTGCCAGCAGCCCGGACGGGAACTCCTACGAGCAGTACTTC.